This T cell receptor beta chain was sequenced during a study of STAT3 mutations in large granular lymphocyte leukemia. Study-wide points: Suggested: STAT3 mutation was not the ancestral event for these clonal expansions. Every T-cell large granular lymphocyte leukemia patient had at least one immunodominant TCR beta clonotype. After therapy, 6 of 18 patients switched clonotypes, all new clones STAT3 wild type. No sample exists from the first appearance of each clone.

This clone was seen only a few times. The antigen is unknown. The data were produced by immunoSEQ multiplex PCR, yet TCRdb's version contains in-frame clones alone and is incomplete. The data hold approximately 27,000 clones, with roughly 80% observed a single time. What was sequenced was peripheral blood mononuclear cells. The receptor comes from a woman aged 45-60 years with T-cell large granular lymphocyte leukemia. Some clones in this sample may be carry-over from other donors' samples.

DNA of the CDR3: TGCGCCAGCAGCCACCGACTAGCGGGAGAGGGGGAGACCCAGTACTTC. Amino acids: CASSHRLAGEGETQYF. V and J are TRBV4-1 and TRBJ2-5, with 12 bases that match TRBD2. The CDR3 runs to 16 residues. V trimming: 3 bases; J trimming: 5 bases; junction bases outside the gene matches: 7. CDR1 and CDR2 (germline): MGHRA, YSYEKL.